The entry that follows covers one T cell receptor (beta chain) sequence. The entry originates in a study of radiation and T cells in renal cell carcinoma. Time point reported: baseline pretreatment blood. Treatment described: 15 Gy SBRT to primary tumor, nephrectomy 4 weeks later. There are 17 residues in the CDR3. Looked up from germline, CDR1 is MGHRA and CDR2 is YSYEKL. Trimming took off 7 bases at V and 0 bases at J, with 20 bases between the two ends. Clones were read by immunoSEQ multiplex PCR, and TCRdb kept only the in-frame ones, dropping some. The sample holds some 95,000 clones; around 88% are singletons and the top ten take 7.5% to 8.5%.

This chain links TRBV4-1 with TRBJ2-3; perhaps TRBD2 as D (5 bases). The material was blood, obtained from a patient whose treatment included radiotherapy and nephrectomy. This TCR derives from a man aged 45-65 years with renal cell carcinoma. The CDR3 DNA reads as TGCGCCAGCATGAGCGAACGGGGATTTTCTAGCACAGATACGCAGTATTTT. Translating gives CASMSERGFSSTDTQYF.